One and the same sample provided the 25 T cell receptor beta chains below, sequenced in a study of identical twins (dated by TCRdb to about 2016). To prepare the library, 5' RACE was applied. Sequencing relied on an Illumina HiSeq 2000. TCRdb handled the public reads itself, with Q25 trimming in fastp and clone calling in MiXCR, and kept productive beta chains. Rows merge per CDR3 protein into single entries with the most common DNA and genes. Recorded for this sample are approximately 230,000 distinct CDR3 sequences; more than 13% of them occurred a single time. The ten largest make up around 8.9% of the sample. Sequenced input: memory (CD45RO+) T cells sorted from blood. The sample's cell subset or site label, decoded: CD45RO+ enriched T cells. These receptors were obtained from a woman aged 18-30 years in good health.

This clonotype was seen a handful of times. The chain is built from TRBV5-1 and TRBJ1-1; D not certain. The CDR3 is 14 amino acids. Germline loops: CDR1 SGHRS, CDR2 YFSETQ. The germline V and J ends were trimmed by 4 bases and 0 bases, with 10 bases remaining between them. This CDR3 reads CASSEIRMNTEAFF. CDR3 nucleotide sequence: TGCGCCAGCAGCGAGATTAGGATGAACACTGAAGCTTTCTTT.

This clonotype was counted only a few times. CDR3 DNA: TGTGCCAGCAGCCAAGGATCGACTAGAACAGATACGCAGTATTTT. This encodes CASSQGSTRTDTQYF. The gene calls are TRBV4-2 and TRBJ2-3; TRBD2 might be the D (6 bases). V dropped 1 base and J dropped 3 bases, with 11 bases sitting between them. Germline CDR1 and CDR2: LGHNA and YNFKEQ. This CDR3 is built from 15 residues.

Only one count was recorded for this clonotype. The CDR3 sequence: CASSRRGLANSPLHF. DNA of the CDR3: TGTGCCAGCAGTCGACGGGGCCTAGCGAATTCACCCCTCCACTTT. The chain recombines TRBV6-2 or TRBV6-3 with TRBJ1-6; the D gene is possibly TRBD1 (5 bases). The CDR3 sequence is 15 residues long. Germline values: CDR1 MNHEY, CDR2 SVGEGT. The V and J ends lost 5 bases and 7 bases respectively, with 15 bases between them.

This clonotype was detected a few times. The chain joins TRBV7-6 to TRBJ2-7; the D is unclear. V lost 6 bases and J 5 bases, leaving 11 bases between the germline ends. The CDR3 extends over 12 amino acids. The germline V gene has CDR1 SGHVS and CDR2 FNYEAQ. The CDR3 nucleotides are TGTGCCAGCAGTCGGATCCGGAACGAGCAGTACTTC. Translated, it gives CASSRIRNEQYF.

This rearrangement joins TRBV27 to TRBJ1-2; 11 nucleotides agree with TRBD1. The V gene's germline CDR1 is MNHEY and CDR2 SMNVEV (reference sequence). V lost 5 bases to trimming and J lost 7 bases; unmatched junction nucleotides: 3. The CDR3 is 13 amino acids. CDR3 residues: CASSTGQGAGYTF. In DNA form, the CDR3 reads TGTGCCAGCAGTACCGGACAGGGGGCTGGCTACACCTTC.

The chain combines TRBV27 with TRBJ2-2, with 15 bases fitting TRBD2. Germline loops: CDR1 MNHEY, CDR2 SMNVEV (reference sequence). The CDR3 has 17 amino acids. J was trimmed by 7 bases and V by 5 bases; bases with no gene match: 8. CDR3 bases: TGTGCCAGCAGTCCCTGGACTAGCGGGGGGGGTCTCGGGGAGCTGTTTTTT. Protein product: CASSPWTSGGGLGELFF.

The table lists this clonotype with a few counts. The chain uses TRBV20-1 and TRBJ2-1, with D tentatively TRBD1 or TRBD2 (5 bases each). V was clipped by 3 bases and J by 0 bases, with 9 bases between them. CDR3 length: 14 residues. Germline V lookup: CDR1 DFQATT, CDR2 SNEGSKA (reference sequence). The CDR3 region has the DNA TGCAGTGCTAGGGGGACGTACTCCTACAATGAGCAGTTCTTC. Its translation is CSARGTYSYNEQFF.

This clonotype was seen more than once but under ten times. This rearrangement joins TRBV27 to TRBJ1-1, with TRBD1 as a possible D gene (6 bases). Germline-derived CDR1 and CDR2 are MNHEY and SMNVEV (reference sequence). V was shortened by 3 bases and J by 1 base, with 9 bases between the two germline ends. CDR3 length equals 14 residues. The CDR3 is CASSLRGANTEAFF. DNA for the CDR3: TGTGCCAGCAGTTTGCGGGGGGCGAACACTGAAGCTTTCTTT.

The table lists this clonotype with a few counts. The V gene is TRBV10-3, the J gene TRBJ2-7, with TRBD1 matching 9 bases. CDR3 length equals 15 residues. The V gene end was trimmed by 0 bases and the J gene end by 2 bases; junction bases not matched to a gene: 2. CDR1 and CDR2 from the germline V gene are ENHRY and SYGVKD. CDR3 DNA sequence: TGTGCCATCAGTGAGTCGACAGGGGGTGCCTACGAGCAGTACTTC. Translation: CAISESTGGAYEQYF.

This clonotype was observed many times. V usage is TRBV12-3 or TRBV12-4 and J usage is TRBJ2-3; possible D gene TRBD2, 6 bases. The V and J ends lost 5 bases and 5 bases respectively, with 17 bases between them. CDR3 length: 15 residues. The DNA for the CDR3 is TGTGCCAGCAGTCCCCAGGGCGGGGAAAAAGATACGCAGTATTTT. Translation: CASSPQGGEKDTQYF.

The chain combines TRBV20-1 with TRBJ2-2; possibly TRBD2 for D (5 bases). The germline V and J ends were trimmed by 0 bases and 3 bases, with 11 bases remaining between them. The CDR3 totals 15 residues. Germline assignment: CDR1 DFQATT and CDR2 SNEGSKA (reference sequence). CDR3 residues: CSARDTSLYTGELFF. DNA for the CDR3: TGCAGTGCTAGAGATACTAGTCTTTACACCGGGGAGCTGTTTTTT.

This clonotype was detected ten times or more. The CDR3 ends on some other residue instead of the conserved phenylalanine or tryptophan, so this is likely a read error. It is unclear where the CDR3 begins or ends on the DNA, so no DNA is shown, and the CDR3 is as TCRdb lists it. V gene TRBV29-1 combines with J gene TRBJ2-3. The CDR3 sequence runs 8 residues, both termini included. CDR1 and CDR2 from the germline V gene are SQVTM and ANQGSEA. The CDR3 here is CSVEETEI.

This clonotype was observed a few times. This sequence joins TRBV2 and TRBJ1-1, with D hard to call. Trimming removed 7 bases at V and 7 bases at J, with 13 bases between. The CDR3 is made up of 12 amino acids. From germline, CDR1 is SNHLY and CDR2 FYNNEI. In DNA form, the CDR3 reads TGTGCCAGCATGCTCCGACCCCTTGAAGCTTTCTTT. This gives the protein CASMLRPLEAFF.

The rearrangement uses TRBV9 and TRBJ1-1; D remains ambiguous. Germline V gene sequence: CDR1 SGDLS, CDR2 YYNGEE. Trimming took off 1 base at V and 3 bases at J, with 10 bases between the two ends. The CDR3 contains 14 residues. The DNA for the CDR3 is TGTGCCAGCAGCGTAACCGGGGAGGACACTGAAGCTTTCTTT. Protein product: CASSVTGEDTEAFF.

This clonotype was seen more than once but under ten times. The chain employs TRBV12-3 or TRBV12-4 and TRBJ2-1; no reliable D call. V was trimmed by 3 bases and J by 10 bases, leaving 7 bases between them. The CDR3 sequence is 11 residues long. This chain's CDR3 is CASSFGREQFF. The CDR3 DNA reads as TGTGCCAGCAGTTTCGGTAGGGAGCAGTTCTTC.

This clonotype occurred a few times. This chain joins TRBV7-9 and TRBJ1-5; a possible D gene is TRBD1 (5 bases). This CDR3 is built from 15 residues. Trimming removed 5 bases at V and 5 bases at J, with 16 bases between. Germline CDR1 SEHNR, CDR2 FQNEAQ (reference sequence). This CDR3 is CASSHSRESDQPQHF. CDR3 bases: TGTGCCAGCAGCCATAGCAGGGAATCGGATCAGCCCCAGCATTTT.

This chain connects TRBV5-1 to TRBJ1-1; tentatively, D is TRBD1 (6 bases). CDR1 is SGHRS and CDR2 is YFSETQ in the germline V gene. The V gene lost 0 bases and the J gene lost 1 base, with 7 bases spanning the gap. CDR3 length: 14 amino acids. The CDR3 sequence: CASSLGGQNTEAFF. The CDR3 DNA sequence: TGCGCCAGCAGCTTGGGGGGACAGAACACTGAAGCTTTCTTT.

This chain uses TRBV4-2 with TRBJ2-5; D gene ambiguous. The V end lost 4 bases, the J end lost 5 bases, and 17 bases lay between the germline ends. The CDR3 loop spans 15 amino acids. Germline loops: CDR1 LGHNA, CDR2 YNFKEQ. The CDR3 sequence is CASSPPGPLRETQYF. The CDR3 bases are TGTGCCAGCAGCCCCCCTGGGCCCCTCCGGGAGACCCAGTACTTC.

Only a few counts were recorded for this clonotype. CDR3 amino acids: CASSRNIYEQYF. Here the CDR3 DNA reads TGTGCCAGCAGCCGAAATATCTACGAGCAGTACTTC. This chain connects TRBV3-1 to TRBJ2-7; no clear D gene. The V end lost 4 bases, the J end lost 3 bases, and 7 bases lay between the germline ends. CDR3 length equals 12 residues. CDR1 is LGHDT and CDR2 is YNNKEL in the germline V gene (reference sequence).

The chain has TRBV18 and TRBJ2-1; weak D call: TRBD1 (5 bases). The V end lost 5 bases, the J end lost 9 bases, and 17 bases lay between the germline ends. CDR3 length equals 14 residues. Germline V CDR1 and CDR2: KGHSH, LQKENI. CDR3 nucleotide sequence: TGTGCCAGCTCAGAAGGGGTCCTCCTGGGTGAGCAGTTCTTC. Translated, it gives CASSEGVLLGEQFF.

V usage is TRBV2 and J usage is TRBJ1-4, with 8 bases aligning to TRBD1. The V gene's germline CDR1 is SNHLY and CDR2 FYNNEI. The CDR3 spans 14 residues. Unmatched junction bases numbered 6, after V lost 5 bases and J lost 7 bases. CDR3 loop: CASSKGQGVEKLFF. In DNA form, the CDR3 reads TGTGCCAGCAGTAAAGGACAGGGTGTTGAAAAACTGTTTTTT.

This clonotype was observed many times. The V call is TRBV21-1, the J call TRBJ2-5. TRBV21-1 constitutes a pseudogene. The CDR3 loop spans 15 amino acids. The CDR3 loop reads CASNPRLPTPETQYF. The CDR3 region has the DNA TGTGCCAGCAACCCTAGGCTACCAACTCCAGAGACCCAGTACTTC.

Here the CDR3 reads CASKYPGVTGGNEQFF. DNA of the CDR3: TGTGCCAGCAAATACCCTGGGGTAACGGGAGGCAATGAGCAGTTCTTC. J is TRBJ2-1 and V is TRBV6-2 or TRBV6-3, with TRBD2 identical over 7 bases. The CDR3 sequence is 16 residues long. V lost 7 bases to trimming and J lost 6 bases; unmatched junction nucleotides: 15. Germline V gives CDR1 MNHEY, CDR2 SVGEGT.

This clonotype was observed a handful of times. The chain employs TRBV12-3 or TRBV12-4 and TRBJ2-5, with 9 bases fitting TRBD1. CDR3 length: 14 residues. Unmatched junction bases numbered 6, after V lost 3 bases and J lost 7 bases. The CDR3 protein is CASSFTRDRATQYF. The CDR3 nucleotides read TGTGCCAGCAGTTTTACTAGGGACAGGGCGACCCAGTACTTC.

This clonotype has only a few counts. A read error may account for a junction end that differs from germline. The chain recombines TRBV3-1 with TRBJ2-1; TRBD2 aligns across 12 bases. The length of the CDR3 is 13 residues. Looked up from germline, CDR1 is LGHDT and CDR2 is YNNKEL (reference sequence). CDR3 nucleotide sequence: TGTGCCAGCAGCCAAGAACTAGCGGGGGGCTCCGCCTTC. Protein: CASSQELAGGSAF.